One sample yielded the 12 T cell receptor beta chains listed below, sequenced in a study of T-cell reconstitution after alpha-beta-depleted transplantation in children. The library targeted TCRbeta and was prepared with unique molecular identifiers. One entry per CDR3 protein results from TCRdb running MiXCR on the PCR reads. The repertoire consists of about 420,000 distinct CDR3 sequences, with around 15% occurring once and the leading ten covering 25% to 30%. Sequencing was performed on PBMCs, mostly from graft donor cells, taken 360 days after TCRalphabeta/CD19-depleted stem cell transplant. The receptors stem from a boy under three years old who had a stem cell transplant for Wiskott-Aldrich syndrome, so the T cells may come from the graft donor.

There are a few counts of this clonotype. In DNA, the CDR3 is TGTGCCAGCAGCTTAGCGAGGTTCGGGACCCAGTACTTC. Its protein product is CASSLARFGTQYF. This chain uses TRBV7-8 with TRBJ2-5; D gene uncertain. V shed 0 bases and J shed 7 bases, with 9 bases lying between them. CDR1 SGHVS and CDR2 FQNEAQ come from the germline V gene. CDR3 length: 13 amino acids.

The CDR3 nucleotides are TGTGCCACCAGTCCTAAGGGCTTCATGGGGGAGACCCAGTACTTC. This translates into CATSPKGFMGETQYF. The V gene is TRBV24-1, the J gene TRBJ2-5; no definite D call. The CDR3 has 15 residues. Trimming stripped 6 bases from V and 5 bases from J, with 18 bases between. The germline V gene encodes CDR1 KGHDR and CDR2 SFDVKD.

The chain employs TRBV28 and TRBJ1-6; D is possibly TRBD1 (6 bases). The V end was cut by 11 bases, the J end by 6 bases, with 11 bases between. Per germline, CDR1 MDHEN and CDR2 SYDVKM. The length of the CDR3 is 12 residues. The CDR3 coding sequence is TGTGCCGCCCAGGGGATTAATTCACCCCTCCACTTT. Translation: CAAQGINSPLHF.

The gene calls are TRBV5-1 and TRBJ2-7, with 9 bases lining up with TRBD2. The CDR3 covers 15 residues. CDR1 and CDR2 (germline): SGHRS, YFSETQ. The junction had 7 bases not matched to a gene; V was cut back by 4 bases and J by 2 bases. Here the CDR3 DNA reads TGCGCCAGCAGCCCTCTAGCGGGACGCCCCTACGAGCAGTACTTC. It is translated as CASSPLAGRPYEQYF.

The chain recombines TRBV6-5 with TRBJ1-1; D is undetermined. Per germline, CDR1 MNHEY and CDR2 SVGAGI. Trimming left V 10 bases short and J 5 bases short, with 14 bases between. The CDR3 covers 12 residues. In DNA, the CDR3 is TGTGCCACCGTGACCCGAGGTACTGAAGCTTTCTTT. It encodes CATVTRGTEAFF.

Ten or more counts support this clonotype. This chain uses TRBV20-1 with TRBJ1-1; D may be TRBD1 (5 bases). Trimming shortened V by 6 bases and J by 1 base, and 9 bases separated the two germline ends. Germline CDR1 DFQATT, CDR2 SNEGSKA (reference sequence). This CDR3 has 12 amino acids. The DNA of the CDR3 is TGCAGTGCAAGACAGAAGAACACTGAAGCTTTCTTT. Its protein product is CSARQKNTEAFF.

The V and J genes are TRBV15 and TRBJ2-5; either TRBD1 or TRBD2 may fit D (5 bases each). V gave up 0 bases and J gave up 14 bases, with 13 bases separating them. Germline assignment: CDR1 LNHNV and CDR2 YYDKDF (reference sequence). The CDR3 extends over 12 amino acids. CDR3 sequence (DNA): TGTGCCACCAGCAGAGATCTTGGGGGTCACTACTTC. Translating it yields CATSRDLGGHYF.

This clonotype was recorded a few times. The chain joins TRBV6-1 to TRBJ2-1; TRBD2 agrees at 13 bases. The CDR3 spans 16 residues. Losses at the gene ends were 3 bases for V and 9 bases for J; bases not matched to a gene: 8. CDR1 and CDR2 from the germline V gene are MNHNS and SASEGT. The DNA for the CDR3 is TGTGCCAGCAGTGAGCCCGCTGGACTAGCGGGAGCTGAGCAGTTCTTC. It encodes CASSEPAGLAGAEQFF.

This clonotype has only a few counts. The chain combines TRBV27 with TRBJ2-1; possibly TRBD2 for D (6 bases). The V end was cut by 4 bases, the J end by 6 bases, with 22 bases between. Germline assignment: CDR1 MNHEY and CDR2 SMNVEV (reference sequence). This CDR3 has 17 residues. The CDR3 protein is CASSSSKKRVRGNEQFF. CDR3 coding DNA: TGTGCCAGCAGTTCGAGTAAGAAGCGGGTAAGGGGCAATGAGCAGTTCTTC.

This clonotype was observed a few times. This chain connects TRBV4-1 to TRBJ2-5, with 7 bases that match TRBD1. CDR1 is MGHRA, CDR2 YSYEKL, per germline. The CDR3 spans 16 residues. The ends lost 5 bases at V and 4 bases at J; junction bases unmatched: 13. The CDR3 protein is CASSSPGKGAGETQYF. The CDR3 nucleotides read TGCGCCAGCAGCTCACCGGGCAAGGGGGCTGGAGAGACCCAGTACTTC.

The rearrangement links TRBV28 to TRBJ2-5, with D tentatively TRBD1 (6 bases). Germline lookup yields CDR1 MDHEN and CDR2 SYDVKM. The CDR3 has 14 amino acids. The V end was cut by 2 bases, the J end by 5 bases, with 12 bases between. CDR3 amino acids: CASSLNRVSETQYF. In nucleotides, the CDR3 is TGTGCCAGCAGTTTAAACAGGGTCAGTGAGACCCAGTACTTC. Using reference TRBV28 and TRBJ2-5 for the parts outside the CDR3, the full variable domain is DVKVTQSSRYLVKRTGEKVFLECVQDMDHENMFWYRQDPGLGLRLIYFSYDVKMKEKGDIPEGYSVSREKKERFSLILESASTNQTSMYLCASSLNRVSETQYFGPGTRLLVL.

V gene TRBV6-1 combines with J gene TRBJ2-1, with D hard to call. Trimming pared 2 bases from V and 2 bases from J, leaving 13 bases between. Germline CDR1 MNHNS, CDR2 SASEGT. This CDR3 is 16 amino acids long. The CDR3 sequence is CASSERTKLTYNEQFF. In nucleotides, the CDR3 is TGTGCCAGCAGTGAAAGAACTAAGCTCACCTACAATGAGCAGTTCTTC.